Listed here are 30 T cell receptor beta chains from one sample, sequenced in a study of blood T cell repertoires in COVID-19. Measured with immunoSEQ multiplex PCR; TCRdb has only the in-frame clones, and not every one. Here the sample spans 300,000 to 350,000 clones, around 91% being singletons. Sequenced material: peripheral blood. The receptors were sampled from a woman aged 18-29 years who had recovered from COVID-19.

This clone showed up just once. This chain uses TRBV4-1 with TRBJ1-1, with 8 bases fitting TRBD1. The CDR3 is 17 residues long. Germline assignment: CDR1 MGHRA and CDR2 YSYEKL. V lost 3 bases and J lost 6; bases outside the gene matches: 15. The chain's CDR3 is CASSHDNPGGLAPEAFF. In DNA, the CDR3 is TGCGCCAGCAGCCACGACAACCCAGGGGGCCTGGCCCCTGAAGCTTTCTTT.

The V call is TRBV7-2, the J call TRBJ2-1; D gene ambiguous. The V gene lost 6 bases and the J gene lost 8 bases, with 11 bases spanning the gap. Per germline, CDR1 SGHTA and CDR2 FQGNSA. The CDR3 length is 12 residues. CDR3 amino acids: CASRSMGDEQFF. The CDR3 DNA reads as TGTGCCAGCAGGTCGATGGGCGATGAGCAGTTCTTC.

The chain couples TRBV11-3 to TRBJ2-3; no definite D call. Germline CDR1 reads SGHNT; CDR2 reads YENEEA. Trimming removed 1 base at V and 0 bases at J, with 5 bases between. The CDR3 sequence is 14 residues long. CDR3 nucleotides: TGTGCCAGCAGCTTAGGAGCTAGCACAGATACGCAGTATTTT. Amino acid sequence: CASSLGASTDTQYF.

This clone was picked up one time. The DNA for the CDR3 is TGTGCCAGCAGCTTGCGGACAGTTAGCACTGAAGCTTTCTTT. It translates to CASSLRTVSTEAFF. The gene calls are TRBV5-8 and TRBJ1-1; TRBD1 is a possible D gene (6 bases). Germline CDR1 and CDR2: SGHTS and YDEGEE. The CDR3 spans 14 residues. Trimming stripped 1 base from V and 4 bases from J, with 11 bases between.

The rearrangement links TRBV5-5 to TRBJ1-5; the D gene is possibly TRBD1 (6 bases). The CDR3 consists of 14 residues. Germline CDR1 reads SGHKS; CDR2 reads YYEKEE (reference sequence). Trimming left V 4 bases short and J 9 bases short, with 17 bases between. The CDR3 here is CASSGAGAQRPQHF. CDR3 DNA sequence: TGTGCCAGCAGCGGGGCGGGGGCGCAGCGGCCCCAGCATTTT.

This rearrangement joins TRBV19 to TRBJ2-3; TRBD2 matches at 12 bases. Germline loops: CDR1 LNHDA, CDR2 SQIVND (reference sequence). The CDR3 runs 15 residues. The ends lost 5 bases at V and 3 bases at J; junction bases unmatched: 3. Written as DNA, the CDR3 is TGTGCCAGTAGTGGACTAGCGGGGTCGACAGATACGCAGTATTTT. Translated, it gives CASSGLAGSTDTQYF.

The CDR3 DNA follows: TGTGCCAGCAGCTTCGCGGGCGAAAGTCAGCCCCAGCATTTT. This translates into CASSFAGESQPQHF. V usage is TRBV7-9 and J usage is TRBJ1-5; the D is unclear. Germline V CDR1 and CDR2: SEHNR, FQNEAQ (reference sequence). The CDR3 consists of 14 residues. Trimming cost V 3 bases and J 6 bases, with 12 bases left between them.

J is TRBJ2-2 and V is TRBV18; possibly TRBD2 for D (5 bases). V lost 6 bases and J lost 2, with 13 bases in between. Germline values: CDR1 KGHSH, CDR2 LQKENI. This CDR3 comprises 15 residues. The CDR3 coding sequence is TGTGCCAGCTCCCGGGCGGGCGGCAACACCGGGGAGCTGTTTTTT. It codes for CASSRAGGNTGELFF.

The chain employs TRBV7-2 and TRBJ1-2; D may be TRBD1 (5 bases). V lost 5 bases and J lost 4, with 17 bases in between. This CDR3 is built from 15 residues. Germline V gene sequence: CDR1 SGHTA, CDR2 FQGNSA. CDR3 DNA: TGTGCCAGCAGCCCCCGTCAGGGATGGGTCTATGGCTACACCTTC. Translated, it gives CASSPRQGWVYGYTF.

This chain joins TRBV19 and TRBJ2-3; perhaps TRBD1 as D (5 bases). V was pared by 8 bases and J by 1 base, with 16 bases between. The CDR3 contains 15 residues. Germline loops: CDR1 LNHDA, CDR2 SQIVND (reference sequence). The CDR3 DNA reads TGTGCCAGTCGCCCCGGACACCATCGCACAGATACGCAGTATTTT. Translated, it gives CASRPGHHRTDTQYF.

The V call is TRBV11-3, the J call TRBJ2-2; 7 bases are a match to TRBD2. The trim removed 7 bases at V and 7 bases at J, leaving 6 bases unmatched. Germline V gene data show CDR1 as SGHNT and CDR2 as YENEEA. This CDR3 comprises 13 residues. CDR3 in DNA: TGTGCCAGCACGGCGGGAGACCTCGGGGAGCTGTTTTTT. As protein: CASTAGDLGELFF.

The chain is built from TRBV5-1 and TRBJ2-2; D may be TRBD1 (5 bases). The ends were cut back, 6 bases at V and 4 bases at J, with 13 bases in the middle. Per germline, CDR1 SGHRS and CDR2 YFSETQ. This CDR3 comprises 14 residues. The CDR3 region has the DNA TGCGCCAGCACCCCCTTCAGGGTCACCGGGGAGCTGTTTTTT. This translates into CASTPFRVTGELFF. The variable domain in full, completed from reference TRBV5-1 and TRBJ2-2, reads KAGVTQTPRYLIKTRGQQVTLSCSPISGHRSVSWYQQTPGQGLQFLFEYFSETQRNKGNFPGRFSGRQFSNSRSEMNVSTLELGDSALYLCASTPFRVTGELFFGEGSRLTVL.

V is TRBV18 and J is TRBJ1-5; no clear D gene. The germline V and J ends were trimmed by 6 bases and 0 bases, with 18 bases remaining between them. The CDR3 is 17 residues long. Germline V CDR1 and CDR2: KGHSH, LQKENI. The CDR3 region is CASSAQRGGVSNQPQHF. The CDR3 DNA is TGTGCCAGCTCCGCCCAGCGAGGTGGCGTTAGCAATCAGCCCCAGCATTTT.

The chain couples TRBV29-1 to TRBJ1-1, with D perhaps matching TRBD1 (5 bases). This CDR3 is 12 amino acids long. From germline, CDR1 is SQVTM and CDR2 ANQGSEA. The V and J ends lost 0 bases and 5 bases respectively, with 7 bases between them. DNA of the CDR3: TGCAGCGTTGAAGATTCAGGGACTGAAGCTTTCTTT. It is translated as CSVEDSGTEAFF.

The chain is built from TRBV11-2 and TRBJ2-1; 15 nucleotides align to TRBD2. V lost 5 bases to trimming and J lost 0 bases; unmatched junction nucleotides: 8. Germline V gene lookup returns CDR1 SGHAT and CDR2 FQNNGV. The CDR3 runs to 19 residues. CDR3 region: CASSPKWGLAGGSYNEQFF. The CDR3 nucleotides are TGTGCCAGCAGCCCAAAGTGGGGACTAGCGGGAGGCTCCTACAATGAGCAGTTCTTC.

The chain couples TRBV12-3 or TRBV12-4 to TRBJ1-2, with a tentative D call TRBD1 (5 bases). The CDR3 has 13 residues. The ends were cut back, 3 bases at V and 10 bases at J, with 15 bases in the middle. CDR3 coding DNA: TGTGCCAGCAGTTTCAGGGCCTCACGATACTACACCTTC. Translation: CASSFRASRYYTF.

The V gene is TRBV6-5, the J gene TRBJ2-5; weak D call: TRBD1 (5 bases). The CDR3 consists of 12 residues. Germline V CDR1 and CDR2: MNHEY, SVGAGI. The germline V and J ends were trimmed by 8 bases and 1 base, with 8 bases remaining between them. The CDR3 coding sequence is TGTGCCAGCCACAGGCCCCAAGAGACCCAGTACTTC. Protein sequence: CASHRPQETQYF.

This clone was seen only once. The chain joins TRBV30 to TRBJ1-6; tentative D call: TRBD1 (6 bases). Germline loops: CDR1 GTSNPN, CDR2 SVGIG (reference sequence). There are 14 residues in the CDR3. V lost 5 bases to trimming and J lost 9 bases, with 17 bases between them. CDR3: CAWDPKRGISPLHF. The CDR3 region has the DNA TGTGCCTGGGATCCGAAAAGGGGGATTTCACCCCTCCACTTT.

V and J are TRBV5-5 and TRBJ1-2; 9 bases match TRBD1. Trimming at V came to 0 bases and at J to 5 bases, leaving 5 bases not matched to a gene. This CDR3 is 15 amino acids long. Germline V gene lookup returns CDR1 SGHKS and CDR2 YYEKEE (reference sequence). Written as DNA, the CDR3 is TGTGCCAGCAGCTTGGGGGGACAGGGAAGATATGGCTACACCTTC. Its translation: CASSLGGQGRYGYTF.

The V call is TRBV4-1, the J call TRBJ1-1; D might be TRBD1 (5 bases). The CDR3 loop spans 14 amino acids. Germline CDR1 reads MGHRA; CDR2 reads YSYEKL. Between the trimmed V and J ends, which lost 4 bases and 1 base, there was a span of 10 bases. The CDR3 region is CASSPDQGNTEAFF. CDR3 nucleotides: TGCGCCAGCAGCCCGGATCAGGGGAACACTGAAGCTTTCTTT.

V is TRBV11-2 and J is TRBJ2-3, with 12 bases identical to TRBD2. The length of the CDR3 is 17 residues. With 1 base clipped from V and 3 bases from J, the junction kept 5 bases outside the gene matches. Germline values: CDR1 SGHAT, CDR2 FQNNGV. CDR3 DNA sequence: TGTGCCAGCAGCTTAGGACAGACTAGCGGGAGAACAGATACGCAGTATTTT. It yields the protein CASSLGQTSGRTDTQYF.

The chain has TRBV7-8 and TRBJ2-2; D possibly corresponds to TRBD2 (5 bases). Germline CDR1 SGHVS, CDR2 FQNEAQ. Trimming took 8 bases from V and 2 from J, leaving 15 bases between them. The CDR3 is 15 amino acids. CDR3 DNA: TGTGCCAGCTCTTCAGCGACGGGAAACACCGGGGAGCTGTTTTTT. This gives the protein CASSSATGNTGELFF.

J is TRBJ1-2 and V is TRBV4-3, with D possibly TRBD1 on 5 matching bases. This CDR3 comprises 16 residues. Germline V gene data show CDR1 as LGHNA and CDR2 as YSLEER. V was trimmed by 0 bases and J by 5 bases, leaving 16 bases between them. The CDR3 nucleotides are TGCGCCAGCAGCCAAGATGGAGGGCCCGGGGGGTATGGCTACACCTTC. This codes for CASSQDGGPGGYGYTF.

V usage is TRBV9 and J usage is TRBJ2-2, with D unclear. Per germline, CDR1 SGDLS and CDR2 YYNGEE. This CDR3 spans 14 amino acids. Trimming removed 2 bases at V and 4 bases at J, with 9 bases between. CDR3 DNA: TGTGCCAGCAGCGTTGGCCCGGGCACCGGGGAGCTGTTTTTT. As protein: CASSVGPGTGELFF.

The chain employs TRBV30 and TRBJ1-1; 8 nucleotides agree with TRBD1. Germline CDR1 and CDR2: GTSNPN and SVGIG (reference sequence). V gave up 7 bases and J gave up 0 bases; unmatched junction bases: 4. The length of the CDR3 is 13 residues. The CDR3 loop is CASGTGMNTEAFF. The CDR3 bases are TGTGCCTCGGGGACAGGCATGAACACTGAAGCTTTCTTT.

The V gene is TRBV10-3, the J gene TRBJ2-5; 10 bases align to TRBD2. This CDR3 spans 18 amino acids. Germline trimming cut 8 bases from V and 1 base from J; bases unmatched to any gene: 16. CDR1 and CDR2 (germline): ENHRY, SYGVKD. The CDR3 sequence is CAISQRLAGETPQETQYF. The CDR3 region has the DNA TGTGCCATCTCCCAGAGGCTAGCGGGAGAAACCCCCCAAGAGACCCAGTACTTC.

The genes are TRBV7-9 and TRBJ1-1; possible D gene TRBD1, 5 bases. The CDR3 length is 13 residues. The germline CDR1 and CDR2 sequences are SEHNR and FQNEAQ (reference sequence). V was clipped by 7 bases and J by 5 bases, with 14 bases between them. CDR3 in amino acids: CASTRVFGTEAFF. CDR3 DNA sequence: TGTGCCAGCACCAGGGTTTTCGGGACTGAAGCTTTCTTT.

The gene calls are TRBV6-5 and TRBJ2-3, with D maybe TRBD2 (6 bases). V was pared by 7 bases and J by 8 bases, with 13 bases between. This CDR3 spans 12 amino acids. In germline, CDR1 is MNHEY, CDR2 SVGAGI. The CDR3 loop reads CASKGTVGTQYF. CDR3 nucleotides: TGTGCCAGCAAGGGGACTGTAGGTACGCAGTATTTT.

The CDR3 loop reads CASSSFHGSEYGYTF. The CDR3 bases are TGTGCCAGCAGCTCCTTCCACGGCTCGGAGTATGGCTACACCTTC. The chain carries TRBV7-2 and TRBJ1-2; D is ambiguous. The CDR3 length is 15 residues. Germline loops: CDR1 SGHTA, CDR2 FQGNSA. The V and J ends lost 4 bases and 5 bases respectively, with 17 bases between them.

The gene calls are TRBV9 and TRBJ1-3; a weak D match, TRBD1 (6 bases). Trimming removed 4 bases from V and 0 bases from J, with 20 bases in between. The CDR3 contains 18 residues. CDR1 is SGDLS, CDR2 YYNGEE, per germline. The CDR3 nucleotides are TGTGCCAGCAGCCCTCGACAGGAAACAGATCTCTCTGGAAACACCATATATTTT. This sequence encodes CASSPRQETDLSGNTIYF.